This T cell receptor beta chain was identified during a study of blood T cell repertoires in COVID-19. On the study more broadly: Samples came from the United States, Italy and Spain, spanning acute and convalescent COVID-19.

In the original analysis: Researchers report that nucleated cell counts were estimated from reference gene primer amplification. The protocol was immunoSEQ multiplex PCR, while the TCRdb copy is restricted to in-frame clones and leaves out a portion. V, J and clone size derive from that table, while D and trimming were established from the DNA sequence. The table records 250,000 or so clones, 70% to 90% of them present only once. CDR3 size: 12 residues. The trim removed 9 bases at V and 5 bases at J, leaving 5 bases unmatched. Symptom resolution, clearance, or two negative PCRs marked the recovered donors of Cohort 3.

The sample consisted of PBMCs or T cells enriched from blood (not recorded which). The chain couples TRBV12-3 or TRBV12-4 to TRBJ1-2; the match to TRBD1 covers 8 bases. This clonotype originated in a man younger than 40 who had recovered from COVID-19. The CDR3 sequence is CASTTGVYGYTF. The CDR3 region has the DNA TGTGCCAGTACGACAGGGGTTTATGGCTACACCTTC.